The sequence of this T cell receptor beta chain was determined in a study of cytomegalovirus exposure and HLA in healthy donors (TCRdb year 2017). At the level of the whole study: An earlier analysis of approximately 600 of the donors reported about 250 Gb of sequence data and some 100 million unique TCR beta sequences from 190 million or so T cells. Approximately 300 gigabases of sequencing data and approximately 85 million unique TCR sequences were included in an early release covering about 600 HLA-typed donors. The genetic ancestry cluster associated with self-reported Caucasian donors included around 76% of the roughly 410 genotyped donors. The study was designed to test whether signatures of past pathogen exposure could be identified by cataloging public T cell receptors. Using immunosequencing, the study profiled T cell repertoires from 666 subjects and related those repertoires to cytomegalovirus serostatus. Along with the roughly 670-subject first cohort, a separate validation cohort of 120 different subjects was used. The study combined high-throughput TCR immunosequencing, statistical association of individual TCRs with disease status, and machine learning to predict cytomegalovirus infection status. A later analysis re-analyzed previously published TCR beta repertoires from roughly 690 donors and added high-resolution HLA genotyping to study TCR occurrence patterns. Rather than using new phenotypic data, the later analysis identified candidate immune exposures from TCR beta sequences and from how often those sequences occurred across donors. In an earlier analysis of more than 550 of the donors, high-throughput TCR beta sequencing was used to judge whether each TCR beta V gene segment behaved as functional or pseudogenic. Donor age, sex, ethnicity and CMV serostatus were collected together with the repertoire data. A later genetic analysis used genome-wide SNP genotypes for about 65% of the 666 donors, treating that subset as a discovery cohort. All discovery cohort repertoires had been generated on a single sequencing platform. HLA typing covered class I and class II loci at four-digit resolution. The number of typed donors differed by locus: about 629-630 for A, B, C, DRB1 and DQB1; 500 to 550 for DQA1; approximately 610 for DPA1; and roughly 450 for DPB1. A handful of DR-DQ haplotypes were handled as single units for association and clustering because linkage in the cohort was strong. Across approximately 400 genotyped donors of the cohort, an average of approximately 220,000 unique TCR beta nucleotide sequences per donor were sequenced, and approximately 17% of those sequences were non-productive.

In total, around 600 healthy bone marrow donors made up the cohort. At the time of sampling, every cohort member was nominally healthy, though immune exposures that went unrecorded were likely present. The donor was CMV seropositive and was included in the group of around 300 seropositive cohort members. A peripheral blood sample was provided by each donor, and peripheral blood mononuclear cells were used for TCR beta sequencing. Genomic DNA was extracted from the blood cell samples with the Qiagen DNeasy Blood Extraction Kit. Libraries were constructed by the immunoSEQ multiplex PCR assay. For the multiplex PCR, a mixture combining 60 forward primers for TCR Vbeta segments and 13 reverse primers for TCR Jbeta segments was used. The CDR3 region of rearranged TCR beta genes was amplified from genomic DNA with a multiplex PCR assay. Amplified TCR beta libraries were sequenced as 87-base-pair reads on the Illumina HiSeq System. The study's own analysis went as follows. A later analysis tallied around 80 million unique TCR beta chains across the 610 or so repertoires, and some 12 million of those chains were shared by two or more donors. Raw reads were error-corrected and collapsed into unique sequences by a nearest-neighbor algorithm in which closely related sequences were merged to remove PCR and sequencing errors. CDR3 sequences were aligned to IMGT reference sequences to assign V, D and J gene segments. For a sequence to be retained, a match of at least six nucleotides was required to both a V gene segment and a J gene segment. Rearrangements were called productive when the CDR3 lacked stop codons and stayed in frame with V and J; all others were non-productive. CDR3 was defined by IMGT convention, running from the second conserved V-encoded cysteine to the conserved J-encoded phenylalanine. In an earlier analysis of just under 600 of the donors, sequences lacking an unambiguous match to a single V gene segment were excluded. An earlier analysis of a few hundred of the donors classified V segments as functional when productive rearrangements were above 56.7% and as segregating when the standard deviation between donors was above 5%. A statistical classification framework was built for diagnosing cytomegalovirus status from the catalog of TCR beta chain sequences. In a later analysis, TCR nucleotide sequences were compared against IMGT/GENE-DB human TR gene sequences so that V and J genes could be assigned. Using the TCRdist pipeline, a later analysis assigned CDR3 sequences along with most-parsimonious VDJ recombination scenarios. In a later analysis, each TCR beta chain was defined by its CDR3 amino acid sequence together with its V-gene family, and reads lacking a unique V-gene family were excluded. In a later analysis, approximately 640 highly shared, low-generation-probability nucleotide sequences were removed to address suspected cross-contamination and a sequencing artifact. For each public chain, a later analysis derived a clonal expansion index from normalized ranks of inferred template counts within each repertoire. Generation probabilities in a later analysis came from a VDJ recombination model fitted to out-of-frame rearrangements, and those results were checked against IGoR. A later analysis scored TCR-TCR, TCR-HLA and TCR-CMV co-occurrence with hypergeometric tests, applying a repertoire-size bias correction to TCR pairs. To estimate false discovery rates, a later analysis permuted the HLA or CMV assignments 20 times. In a later analysis, co-occurring TCRs were grouped using DBSCAN, and TCRdist sequence similarity was added for clustering within HLA-allele-positive subsets. For co-occurrence clustering, repertoires with fewer than 30,000 or more than 120,000 public chains were excluded, along with five or six repertoires with anomalous nucleotide sharing. This immuneACCESS table, as held by TCRdb, lists in-frame sequences with V and J called but not all clones. Of the missing ones, under half trace to an unresolved V gene in checked studies; the others have no known cause. V, J and clone size reflect that table, while D and trimming were determined from the DNA. In this sample the table shows about 120,000 clones, roughly 80% of which occur a single time. The ten largest clones capture 7.5% to 9.5% of the sample.

There are a few counts of this clone. It lacks a known antigen. Base qualities were left out, and no much larger clone turns up one base away. What the study reported, not specific to this receptor: Because HLA typing was missing for some donors at each locus, association tests included only the typed subset. Immune exposure information for the cohort was limited to CMV serostatus. A later analysis found that most CMV-associated TCR beta chains appeared HLA-restricted, with HLA associations seemingly driven largely by CMV exposure. A further reported finding was that TCR beta sequences accurately predicted the HLA-A and HLA-B alleles for most subjects in the first cohort. V-gene and J-gene trimming of TCR beta chains was associated with a missense DCLRE1C variant in a later genetic analysis, and the association was replicated in an independent cohort. Most TCR sequences were observed very rarely across donors, whereas some public TCRs were present in many individuals. The presence/absence analyses assumed that sequencing depth was roughly uniform across donors, and that assumption may not be true. It was suggested by the authors that the approach could potentially be generalized to other disease states and immunological phenotypes. In vitro tests confirmed that three of the cytomegalovirus-associated TCR beta chains recognize cytomegalovirus antigens. In a later genetic analysis, fewer N-insertions in productive TCRs were reported among donors in an Asian-associated ancestry cluster than the roughly 710-donor mean. In a later analysis, several top co-occurrence clusters were reported to appear linked to parvovirus B19, influenza, CMV and Epstein-Barr virus. An earlier analysis of some 560 of the donors showed that most TCR beta V segments appeared in productive rearrangements either about 87% or about 30% of the time, which broadly matched IMGT annotations. The earlier analysis of fewer than 750 of the donors excluded seventeen rarely observed V segments, including chromosome 9 orphons, because counts were too low. Correlated functional status among segregating V segments might reflect linkage disequilibrium, but an unknown experimental factor could not be ruled out. Only TCR beta chains were sequenced in this cohort, and the absence of alpha or paired-chain data limited detectable features. Some IMGT-functional V segments, including TRBV6-2 and TRBV6-3, could not be told apart with the 87-base-pair reads, so those segments were excluded. Assigning TCR associations to individual alleles was difficult when HLA alleles, especially DR and DQ, strongly co-occurred. In a later analysis, TCR association rates were found to vary across HLA loci, with the most associated TCRs seen for DRB1 alleles and the fewest for HLA-C alleles. In both the original and validation cohorts, the classifier was reported to diagnose cytomegalovirus status with high specificity and sensitivity. The study gave a list of some 150 TCR beta chains associated with cytomegalovirus. In a later analysis, HLA-associated TCR beta chains were found to be more clonally expanded and to have lower generation probabilities than equally common non-associated chains. The sequencing pipeline was judged likely to have produced a cluster of highly shared sequence variants as a technical artifact. A later analysis associated 15,000 or so TCR beta sequences with specific HLA alleles at a false discovery rate of 0.05.

The junction carries 17 bases between V and J, which are trimmed by 4 bases and 5 bases respectively. From cysteine to phenylalanine, the CDR3 is 15 amino acids long. The sequence is cut down to CDR3 DNA, 45 bases in frame from base 1. CDR1 and CDR2 (SGHTA, FQGNSA) derive from the germline V gene. The sample consisted of PBMCs. The V gene is TRBV7-2 and the J gene is TRBJ2-5; the best D guess is TRBD2, with 7 bases matching. The clonotype originates from a female donor in good health and CMV-seropositive. The CDR3 protein: CASSSPKGGVETQYF. DNA sequence: TGTGCCAGCAGCTCCCCGAAAGGGGGGGTCGAGACCCAGTACTTC. With all but the CDR3 taken from the reference TRBV7-2 and TRBJ2-5 genes, the full variable domain is: GAGVSQSPSNKVTEKGKDVELRCDPISGHTALYWYRQSLGQGLEFLIYFQGNSAPDKSGLPSDRFSAERTGGSVSTLTIQRTQQEDSAVYLCASSSPKGGVETQYFGPGTRLLVL.